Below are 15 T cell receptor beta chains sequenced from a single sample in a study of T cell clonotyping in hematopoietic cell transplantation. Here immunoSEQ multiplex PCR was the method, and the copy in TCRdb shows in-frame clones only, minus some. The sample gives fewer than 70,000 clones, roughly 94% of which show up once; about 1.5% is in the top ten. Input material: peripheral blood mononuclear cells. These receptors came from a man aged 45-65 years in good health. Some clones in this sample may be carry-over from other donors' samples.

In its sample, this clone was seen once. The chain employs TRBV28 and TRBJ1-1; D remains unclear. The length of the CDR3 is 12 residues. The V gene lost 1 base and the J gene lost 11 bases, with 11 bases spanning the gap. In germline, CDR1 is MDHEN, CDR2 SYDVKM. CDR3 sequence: CASSLYFLSAFF. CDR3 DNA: TGTGCCAGCAGTTTATACTTCCTGAGCGCTTTCTTT.

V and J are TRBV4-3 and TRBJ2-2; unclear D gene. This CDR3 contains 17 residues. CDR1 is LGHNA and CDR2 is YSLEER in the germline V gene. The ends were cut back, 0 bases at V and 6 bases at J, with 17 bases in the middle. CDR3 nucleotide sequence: TGCGCCAGCAGCCAAGATCTGCCCGGGCTGATAGCCGGGGAGCTGTTTTTT. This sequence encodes CASSQDLPGLIAGELFF.

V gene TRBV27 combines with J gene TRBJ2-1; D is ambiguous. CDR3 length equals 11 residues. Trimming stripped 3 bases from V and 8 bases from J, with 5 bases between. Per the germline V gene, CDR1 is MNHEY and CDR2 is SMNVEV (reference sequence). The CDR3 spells CASSFGHEQFF. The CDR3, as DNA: TGTGCCAGCAGTTTTGGGCATGAGCAGTTCTTC.

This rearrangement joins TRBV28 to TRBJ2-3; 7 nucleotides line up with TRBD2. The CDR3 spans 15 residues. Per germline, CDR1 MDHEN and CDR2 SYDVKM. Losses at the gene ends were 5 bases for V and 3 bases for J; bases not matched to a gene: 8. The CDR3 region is CASSPPGLSTDTQYF. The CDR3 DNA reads TGTGCCAGCAGTCCGCCGGGACTATCAACAGATACGCAGTATTTT.

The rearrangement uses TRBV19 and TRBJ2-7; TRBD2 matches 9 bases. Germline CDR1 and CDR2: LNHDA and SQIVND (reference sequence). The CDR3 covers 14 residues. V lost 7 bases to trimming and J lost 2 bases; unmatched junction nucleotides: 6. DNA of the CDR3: TGTGCCAGTACCTCTAGCGGGGAGGCCTACGAGCAGTACTTC. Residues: CASTSSGEAYEQYF.

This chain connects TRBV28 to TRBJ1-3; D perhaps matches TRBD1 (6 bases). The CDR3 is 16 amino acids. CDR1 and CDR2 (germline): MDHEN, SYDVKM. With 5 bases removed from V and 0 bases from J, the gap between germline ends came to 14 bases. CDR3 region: CASSTTGISSGNTIYF. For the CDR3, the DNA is TGTGCCAGCAGTACTACAGGGATCTCCTCTGGAAACACCATATATTTT.

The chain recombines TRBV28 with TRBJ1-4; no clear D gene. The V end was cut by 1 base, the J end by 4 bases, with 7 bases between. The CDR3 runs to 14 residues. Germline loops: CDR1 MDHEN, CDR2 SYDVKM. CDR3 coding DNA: TGTGCCAGCAGTTTATACGGGGATAATGAAAAACTGTTTTTT. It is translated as CASSLYGDNEKLFF.

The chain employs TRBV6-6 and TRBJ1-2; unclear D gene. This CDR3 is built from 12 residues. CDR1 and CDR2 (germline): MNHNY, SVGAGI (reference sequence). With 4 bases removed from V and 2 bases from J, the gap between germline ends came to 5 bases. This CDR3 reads CASSSSNYGYTF. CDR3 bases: TGTGCCAGCAGTTCTTCAAACTATGGCTACACCTTC.

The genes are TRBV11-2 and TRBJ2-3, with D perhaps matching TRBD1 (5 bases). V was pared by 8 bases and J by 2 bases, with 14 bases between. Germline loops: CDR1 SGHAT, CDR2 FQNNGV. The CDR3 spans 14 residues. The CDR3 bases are TGTGCCAGCGAGCATAGGGGTCTCACAGATACGCAGTATTTT. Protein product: CASEHRGLTDTQYF.

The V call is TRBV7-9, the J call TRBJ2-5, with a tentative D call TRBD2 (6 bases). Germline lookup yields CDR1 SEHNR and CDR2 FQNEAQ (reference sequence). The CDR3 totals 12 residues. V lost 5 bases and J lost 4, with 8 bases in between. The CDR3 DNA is TGTGCCAGCAGCACTAGCCCAGAGACCCAGTACTTC. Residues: CASSTSPETQYF.

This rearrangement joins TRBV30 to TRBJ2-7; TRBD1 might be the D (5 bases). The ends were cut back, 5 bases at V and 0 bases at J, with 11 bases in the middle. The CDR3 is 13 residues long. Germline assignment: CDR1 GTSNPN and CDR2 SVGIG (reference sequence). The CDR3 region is CAWDSKSSYEQYF. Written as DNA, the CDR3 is TGTGCCTGGGACAGTAAGTCCTCCTACGAGCAGTACTTC.

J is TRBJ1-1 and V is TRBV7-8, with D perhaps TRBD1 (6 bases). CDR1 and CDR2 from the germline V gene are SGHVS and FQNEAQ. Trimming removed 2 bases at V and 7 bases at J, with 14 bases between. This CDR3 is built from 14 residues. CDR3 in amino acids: CASSLQDSLDEAFF. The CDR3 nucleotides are TGTGCCAGCAGCTTACAGGACAGTCTAGATGAAGCTTTCTTT. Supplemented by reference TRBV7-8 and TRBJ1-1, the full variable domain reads GAGVSQSPRYKVAKRGQDVALRCDPISGHVSLFWYQQALGQGPEFLTYFQNEAQLDKSGLPSDRFFAERPEGSVSTLKIQRTQQEDSAVYLCASSLQDSLDEAFFGQGTRLTVV.

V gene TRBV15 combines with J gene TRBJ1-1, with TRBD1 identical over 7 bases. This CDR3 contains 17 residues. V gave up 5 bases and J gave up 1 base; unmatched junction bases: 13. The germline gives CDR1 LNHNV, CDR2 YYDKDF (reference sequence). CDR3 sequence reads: CATSLRQGARGNTEAFF. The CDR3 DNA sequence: TGTGCCACCAGCCTGAGACAGGGCGCAAGGGGGAACACTGAAGCTTTCTTT. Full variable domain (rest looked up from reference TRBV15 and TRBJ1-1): DAMVIQNPRYQVTQFGKPVTLSCSQTLNHNVMYWYQQKSSQAPKLLFHYYDKDFNNEADTPDNFQSRRPNTSFCFLDIRSPGLGDTAMYLCATSLRQGARGNTEAFFGQGTRLTVV.

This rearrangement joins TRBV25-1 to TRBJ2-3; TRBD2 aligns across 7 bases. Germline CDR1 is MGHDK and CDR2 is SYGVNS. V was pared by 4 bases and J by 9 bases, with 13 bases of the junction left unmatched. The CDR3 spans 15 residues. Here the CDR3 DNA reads TGTGCCAGCAGTGTTCTAGCGGAGGGCCCCATGACGCAGTATTTT. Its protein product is CASSVLAEGPMTQYF.

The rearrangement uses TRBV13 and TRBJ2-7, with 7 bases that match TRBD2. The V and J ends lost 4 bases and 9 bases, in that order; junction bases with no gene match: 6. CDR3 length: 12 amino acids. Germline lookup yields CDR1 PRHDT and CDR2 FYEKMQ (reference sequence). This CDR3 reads CASSSREVGQYF. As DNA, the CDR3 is TGTGCCAGCAGCTCACGGGAGGTGGGGCAGTACTTC.